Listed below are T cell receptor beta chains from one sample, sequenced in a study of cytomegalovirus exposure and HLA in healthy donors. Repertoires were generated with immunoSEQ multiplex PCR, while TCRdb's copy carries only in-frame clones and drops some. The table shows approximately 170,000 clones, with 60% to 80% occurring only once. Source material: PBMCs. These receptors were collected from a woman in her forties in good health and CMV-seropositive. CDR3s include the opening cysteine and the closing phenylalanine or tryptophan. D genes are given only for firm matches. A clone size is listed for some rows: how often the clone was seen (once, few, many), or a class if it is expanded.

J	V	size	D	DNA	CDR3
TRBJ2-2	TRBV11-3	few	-	TGTGCCAGCAGCCGGCAGGACAGCACGAACACCGGGGAGCTGTTTTTT	CASSRQDSTNTGELFF
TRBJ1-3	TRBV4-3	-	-	TGCGCCGGCAGCCAAGATTCCCCAGGGACAACAGGAAACACCATATATTTT	CAGSQDSPGTTGNTIYF
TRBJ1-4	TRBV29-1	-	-	TGCAGCGTTGAAGATCGGAACGGTGGCGGAACTAATGAAAAACTGTTTTTT	CSVEDRNGGGTNEKLFF
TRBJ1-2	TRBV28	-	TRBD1	TGTGCCAGCAGTCCGAGGGACAGGGCGGACTATGGCTACACCTTC	CASSPRDRADYGYTF
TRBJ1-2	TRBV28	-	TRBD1	TGTGCCAGCAGCCAAGGGGACAGCGGGGGCTATGGCTACACCTTC	CASSQGDSGGYGYTF
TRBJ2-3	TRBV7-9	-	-	TGTGCCAGCAGCTTAGTGGCAGGGACTACAGATACGCAGTATTTT	CASSLVAGTTDTQYF
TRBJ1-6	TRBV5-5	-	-	TGTGCCAGCACCGATGAGACAGTCCTGACCCACTTT	CASTDETVLTHF
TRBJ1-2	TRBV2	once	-	TGTGCCAGCAATACAGGGTATGGCTACACCTTC	CASNTGYGYTF
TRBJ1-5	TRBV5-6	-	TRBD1	TGTGCCAGCAGCTTCCAGGGGGCAGAGTATCAGCCCCAGCATTTT	CASSFQGAEYQPQHF
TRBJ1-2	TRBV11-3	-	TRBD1	TGTGCCAGCAGCGTACAGGGGAGTGACTATGGCTACACCTTC	CASSVQGSDYGYTF
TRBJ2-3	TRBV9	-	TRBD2	TGTGCCAGCAGCCCGGATAGCGGGAGGAGAACAGATACGCAGTATTTT	CASSPDSGRRTDTQYF
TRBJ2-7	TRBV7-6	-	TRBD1	TGTGCCAGCAGCTTAGCGATGAAAGGGGGCAACTCCTACGAGCAGTACTTC	CASSLAMKGGNSYEQYF
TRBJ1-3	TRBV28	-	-	TGTGCCAGCAGTTTATTAGGGGCTGGAAACACCATATATTTT	CASSLLGAGNTIYF
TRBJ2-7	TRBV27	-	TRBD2	TGTGCCAGCAGTTCTACTAGCGGGAGGGCGAGGGGGACCTACGAGCAGTACTTC	CASSSTSGRARGTYEQYF
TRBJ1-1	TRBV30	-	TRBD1	TGTGCCTGGAGGGCACCGGGACAGGGGCGTGGAGCTTTCTTT	CAWRAPGQGRGAFF
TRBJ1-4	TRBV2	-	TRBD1	TGTGCCAGCAGATACAGGGGGGCCCTTAATGAAAAACTGTTTTTT	CASRYRGALNEKLFF
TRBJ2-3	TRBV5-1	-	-	TGCGCCAGCAGTCCCCTGACAGACTCCACAGATACGCAGTATTTT	CASSPLTDSTDTQYF
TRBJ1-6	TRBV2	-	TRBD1	TGTGCCAGCAGGATGACAGGGCTCGCTTCACCCCTCCACTTT	CASRMTGLASPLHF
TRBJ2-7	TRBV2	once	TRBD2	TGTGCCAGCAGGCGACTAGCGGGAGGTCCCTACGAGCAGTACTTC	CASRRLAGGPYEQYF
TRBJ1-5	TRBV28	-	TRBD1	TGTGCCAGCAGTTCCCCGGGACAGATTTTCAATCAGCCCCAGCATTTT	CASSSPGQIFNQPQHF
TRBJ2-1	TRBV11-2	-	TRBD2	TGTGCCAGCAGCTTAGATACAGGGACTAGCTTTCGGCAGTTCTTC	CASSLDTGTSFRQFF
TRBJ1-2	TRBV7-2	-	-	TGTGCCAGCAGCCCTCCCGGGGGGTTTGGCGGAGGCTACACCTTC	CASSPPGGFGGGYTF
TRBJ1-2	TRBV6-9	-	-	TGTGCCAGCAGTTTGGGGGGACCGGGGGGTTCTGGCTACACCTTC	CASSLGGPGGSGYTF
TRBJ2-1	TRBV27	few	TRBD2	TGTGCCAGCACTCCCGGGACTAGCGGATACAATGAGCAGTTCTTC	CASTPGTSGYNEQFF
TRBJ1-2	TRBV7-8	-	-	TGTGCCAGCAGCTTAGTCCCCGGGGGGTCTGCCTATGGCTACACCTTC	CASSLVPGGSAYGYTF